The 12 T cell receptor beta chains below come from one sample, sequenced in a study of brain metastases from non-small cell lung cancer (dated by TCRdb to about 2019). Receptor libraries were prepared by the immunoSEQ multiplex PCR assay. In its TCRdb copy, this immuneACCESS table keeps in-frame sequences only and misses some clones. Where compared with another copy, unresolved V genes explain less than half of these, and the others have no known cause. The sample table lists 1,300 to 1,500 clones, around 85% of them with a count of one. The ten top clones hold 10% to 15% of the sample. The sample was tumor-adjacent normal tissue. All receptors derive from a donor at least 40 years old with non-small cell lung cancer.

The chain employs TRBV6-2 or TRBV6-3 and TRBJ2-5; D unclear. Trimming left V 2 bases short and J 5 bases short, with 3 bases between. The CDR3 covers 11 residues. The germline gives CDR1 MNHEY, CDR2 SVGEGT. CDR3 residues: CASSYGETQYF. CDR3 DNA: TGTGCCAGCAGTTACGGGGAGACCCAGTACTTC.

Concerning this clone itself: Other nucleotide sequences from this sample produce the same CDR3. The chain uses TRBV6-5 and TRBJ1-3; D possibly corresponds to TRBD1 (5 bases). The germline gives CDR1 MNHEY, CDR2 SVGAGI. This CDR3 contains 15 residues. V lost 10 bases and J 2 bases, leaving 18 bases between the germline ends. DNA of the CDR3: TGTGCCACCGCGGTAGGGACTGAACCTGGAAACACCATATATTTT. The encoded protein is CATAVGTEPGNTIYF.

CDR3 nucleotide sequence: TGTGCCACCGAGACAGGGAAGGGTCAGCCCCAGCATTTT. Translating gives CATETGKGQPQHF. The chain uses TRBV6-5 and TRBJ1-5, with 7 bases matching TRBD1. Trimming removed 10 bases from V and 6 bases from J; junction bases left unmatched: 9. The CDR3 covers 13 residues. CDR1 and CDR2 (germline): MNHEY, SVGAGI.

About this clone itself: An end of the junction differs from the germline gene, which may be a read error. V is TRBV20-1 and J is TRBJ2-5; 7 nucleotides agree with TRBD2. The CDR3 runs to 14 residues. Germline values: CDR1 DFQATT, CDR2 SNEGSKA (reference sequence). The CDR3 is CSASLPGLKETQYF. CDR3 nucleotides: TGCAGTGCTAGTCTCCCGGGACTAAAAGAGACCCAATACTTC.

This clone was seen once. At one of its ends the junction is not consistent with the germline gene, which may arise from a read error. Different DNA sequences within this sample yield the same CDR3. This chain links TRBV11-3 with TRBJ2-7; D may correspond to TRBD1 or TRBD2 (6 bases each). Looked up from germline, CDR1 is SGHNT and CDR2 is YENEEA. The CDR3 runs 14 residues. For the CDR3, the DNA is TGTGCCAGCAGGCGGGACACGAGCTCCTACGAGCAATACTTC. Protein: CASRRDTSSYEQYF.

The chain combines TRBV27 with TRBJ2-7; 9 nucleotides agree with TRBD1. This CDR3 is 15 amino acids long. V dropped 4 bases and J dropped 3; count of bases not matched to a gene: 7. Germline CDR1 and CDR2: MNHEY and SMNVEV (reference sequence). This chain's CDR3 is CASSWAGTGIYEQYF. CDR3 sequence (DNA): TGTGCCAGCAGTTGGGCCGGGACAGGGATCTACGAGCAGTACTTC.

V usage is TRBV2 and J usage is TRBJ2-7; weak D call: TRBD1 (5 bases). The CDR3 extends over 14 amino acids. The germline V gene encodes CDR1 SNHLY and CDR2 FYNNEI. Trimming stripped 7 bases from V and 2 bases from J, with 15 bases between. Here the CDR3 reads CASNLGLSTYEQYF. The CDR3 nucleotides read TGTGCCAGCAATCTGGGGCTCAGCACCTACGAGCAGTACTTC.

The chain couples TRBV27 to TRBJ1-1; D is unresolved. CDR1 and CDR2 (germline): MNHEY, SMNVEV (reference sequence). This CDR3 has 13 residues. The CDR3 is CVSIKVGDTEAFF. The DNA for the CDR3 is TGTGTCAGTATCAAGGTGGGTGACACTGAAGCTTTCTTT.

This clone was detected once. The chain recombines TRBV24-1 with TRBJ2-5; D perhaps matches TRBD2 (6 bases). Per germline, CDR1 KGHDR and CDR2 SFDVKD. The CDR3 is 17 residues long. Trimming took 1 base from V and 5 from J, leaving 19 bases between them. The CDR3 spells CATSDFWDSKGVETQYF. CDR3 DNA sequence: TGTGCCACCAGTGATTTTTGGGACTCGAAGGGAGTGGAGACCCAGTACTTC.

J is TRBJ2-3 and V is TRBV4-1; 7 bases line up with TRBD2. The germline gives CDR1 MGHRA, CDR2 YSYEKL. The CDR3 runs 16 residues. The trim removed 2 bases at V and 6 bases at J, leaving 11 bases unmatched. DNA for the CDR3: TGCGCCAGCAGCCAACCGCTCGCGCGGGAGAGGGATACGCAGTATTTT. Protein sequence: CASSQPLARERDTQYF.

By frequency in the sample, this clone is large (0.1 to 1%). Other DNA sequences in the same sample also yield this CDR3. The CDR3 sequence: CSVYGVVGTANYGYTF. The CDR3 bases are TGCAGCGTTTACGGGGTCGTGGGGACAGCTAACTATGGCTACACCTTC. The rearrangement links TRBV29-1 to TRBJ1-2; 7 bases map to TRBD1. This CDR3 region has 16 residues. Germline values: CDR1 SQVTM, CDR2 ANQGSEA. Trimming cost V 5 bases and J 0 bases; bases outside gene matches: 12.

The chain joins TRBV2 to TRBJ2-7, with D possibly TRBD1 on 6 matching bases. Germline CDR1 and CDR2: SNHLY and FYNNEI. With 9 bases removed from V and 5 bases from J, the gap between germline ends came to 8 bases. The CDR3 totals 10 residues. The DNA for the CDR3 is TGTGCCAGTAACAGGGACGAGCAGTACTTC. It is translated as CASNRDEQYF.